Listed below are T cell receptor beta chains from one sample, sequenced in a study of cytomegalovirus exposure and HLA in healthy donors. Assay used: immunoSEQ multiplex PCR; TCRdb lists only in-frame clones, some missing. In the table there are 120,000 to 150,000 clones, over 70% of which are singletons. The sequenced sample consisted of PBMCs. The source of these receptors is a man aged 18 to 30 in good health and CMV-seronegative. CDR3s include the opening cysteine and the closing phenylalanine or tryptophan. Each record gives: V gene, D gene, clone size, CDR3 length, J gene, CDR3 protein, CDR3 DNA. A D gene is named only where the DNA matches it firmly. Rows may omit the clone size; those that give it use once, few, many or a size class.

TRBV5-1	TRBD2	once	14	TRBJ2-3	CASAGGVSTDTQYF	TGCGCCAGTGCGGGGGGGGTAAGCACAGATACGCAGTATTTT
TRBV6-5	TRBD1	NA	15	TRBJ1-4	CASSYSGTGISKLFF	TGTGCCAGCAGTTACTCCGGGACAGGGATTTCAAAACTGTTTTTT
TRBV15	NA	NA	13	TRBJ1-1	CATSRGRNTEAFF	TGTGCCACCAGCAGAGGGAGAAACACTGAAGCTTTCTTT
TRBV30	TRBD1	NA	14	TRBJ2-5	CAWGTGGPQETQYF	TGTGCCTGGGGGACAGGGGGCCCCCAAGAGACCCAGTACTTC
TRBV11-2	TRBD2	NA	17	TRBJ2-5	CASSLVASGAPIWTQYF	TGTGCCAGCAGCTTAGTCGCTAGCGGGGCTCCCATTTGGACCCAGTACTTC
TRBV2	NA	NA	11	TRBJ1-1	CATRAGLEAFF	TGTGCCACTAGGGCGGGACTTGAAGCTTTCTTT
TRBV7-2	NA	NA	14	TRBJ2-3	CASRILATTDTQYF	TGTGCCAGCAGGATTCTAGCGACCACAGATACGCAGTATTTT
TRBV5-8	TRBD1	NA	17	TRBJ1-3	CASSSAGQRYSGNTIYF	TGTGCCAGCAGCTCGGCGGGACAGCGGTACTCTGGAAACACCATATATTTT
TRBV15	NA	NA	14	TRBJ1-2	CATSRDRVVDGYTF	TGTGCCACCAGCAGAGATCGGGTAGTCGATGGCTACACCTTC
TRBV7-2	NA	NA	18	TRBJ1-4	CASSPGNPLLSTNEKLFF	TGTGCCAGCAGCCCGGGTAATCCGCTCCTTTCGACTAATGAAAAACTGTTTTTT
TRBV19	TRBD2	NA	15	TRBJ2-1	CASSISAGAYNEQFF	TGTGCCAGTAGTATATCAGCGGGGGCCTACAATGAGCAGTTCTTC
TRBV5-1	TRBD2	NA	15	TRBJ2-7	CASTRGEGPLGEQYF	TGCGCCAGCACCCGAGGGGAGGGGCCATTGGGCGAGCAGTACTTC
TRBV6-5	NA	NA	15	TRBJ2-5	CASSYTGSLQETQYF	TGTGCCAGCAGTTACACCGGGAGTCTCCAAGAGACCCAGTACTTC
TRBV2	TRBD1	NA	13	TRBJ1-1	CASRPGQGAEAFF	TGTGCCAGCAGGCCAGGACAGGGCGCTGAAGCTTTCTTT
TRBV4-1	NA	NA	13	TRBJ1-5	CASSPMGHQPQHF	TGCGCCAGCAGCCCGATGGGGCATCAGCCCCAGCATTTT
TRBV15	TRBD1	NA	19	TRBJ2-6	CATSRDALQGGSGANVLTF	TGTGCCACCAGCAGAGATGCTTTACAGGGGGGCTCTGGGGCCAACGTCCTGACTTTC
TRBV6-5	NA	few	13	TRBJ2-7	CASSPHRAYEQYF	TGTGCCAGCAGTCCACACAGGGCCTACGAGCAGTACTTC
TRBV2	NA	few	15	TRBJ1-6	CASSEGISYNSPLHF	TGTGCCAGCAGTGAGGGCATCTCCTATAATTCACCCCTCCACTTT
TRBV7-2	NA	NA	14	TRBJ2-3	CASRYDSSTDTQYF	TGTGCCAGCAGATACGACAGTAGCACAGATACGCAGTATTTT
TRBV7-6	TRBD1	NA	14	TRBJ1-1	CASSLQGTETEAFF	TGTGCCAGCAGCCTACAGGGGACGGAGACTGAAGCTTTCTTT
TRBV7-8	NA	NA	16	TRBJ2-7	CASSLAGRAHGYEQYF	TGTGCCAGCAGCTTAGCCGGGCGGGCGCACGGCTACGAGCAGTACTTC
TRBV7-8	NA	NA	16	TRBJ1-3	CASTLLGAFSGNTIYF	TGTGCCAGCACCCTCTTGGGAGCCTTCTCTGGAAACACCATATATTTT
TRBV29-1	TRBD1	NA	15	TRBJ1-3	CSVVRDSEKGNTIYF	TGCAGCGTTGTCCGGGACAGCGAGAAAGGAAACACCATATATTTT
TRBV19	TRBD1	NA	15	TRBJ1-4	CASSLRTGVGEKLFF	TGTGCCAGTAGTCTTCGGACAGGGGTGGGAGAAAAACTGTTTTTT
TRBV18	TRBD1	NA	16	TRBJ2-7	CASSQPVGQGEGEQYF	TGTGCCAGCTCCCAACCGGTGGGACAGGGGGAAGGCGAGCAGTACTTC
TRBV10-3	TRBD1	NA	16	TRBJ1-3	CALRGTGPLTGNTIYF	TGTGCCCTAAGGGGGACAGGACCCCTTACTGGAAACACCATATATTTT
TRBV2	TRBD2	NA	15	TRBJ2-2	CASSRTSGGAGELFF	TGTGCCAGCAGTCGGACTAGCGGGGGGGCCGGGGAGCTGTTTTTT
TRBV13	TRBD1	NA	17	TRBJ2-4	CASSLGQGARAKNIQYF	TGTGCCAGCAGCTTGGGACAGGGGGCGCGAGCCAAAAACATTCAGTACTTC
TRBV29-1	NA	NA	15	TRBJ1-1	CSVEELGAGNTEAFF	TGCAGCGTTGAAGAGTTGGGTGCGGGGAACACTGAAGCTTTCTTT
TRBV6-5	TRBD1	few	15	TRBJ1-1	CASTPDRARNTEAFF	TGTGCCAGCACCCCCGACAGGGCTCGGAACACTGAAGCTTTCTTT
TRBV19	TRBD1	NA	14	TRBJ1-2	CASTQQGPHYGYTF	TGTGCCAGTACCCAACAGGGGCCTCACTATGGCTACACCTTC
TRBV30	NA	NA	11	TRBJ1-1	CAWDRNTEAFF	TGTGCCTGGGACAGGAACACTGAAGCTTTCTTT
TRBV2	TRBD2	NA	15	TRBJ2-7	CASSAIAGGAYEQYF	TGTGCCAGCAGTGCTATAGCGGGGGGCGCCTACGAGCAGTACTTC
TRBV5-1	TRBD1	NA	15	TRBJ2-7	CASSEPGQGPHEQYF	TGCGCCAGCAGCGAACCGGGACAGGGCCCCCACGAGCAGTACTTC
TRBV7-9	NA	NA	16	TRBJ1-3	CASSLASRTVGNTIYF	TGTGCCAGCAGCTTAGCTTCCCGGACAGTTGGAAACACCATATATTTT
TRBV15	NA	NA	14	TRBJ2-3	CATYQGFSSDTQYF	TGTGCCACCTATCAGGGTTTCAGTTCAGATACGCAGTATTTT